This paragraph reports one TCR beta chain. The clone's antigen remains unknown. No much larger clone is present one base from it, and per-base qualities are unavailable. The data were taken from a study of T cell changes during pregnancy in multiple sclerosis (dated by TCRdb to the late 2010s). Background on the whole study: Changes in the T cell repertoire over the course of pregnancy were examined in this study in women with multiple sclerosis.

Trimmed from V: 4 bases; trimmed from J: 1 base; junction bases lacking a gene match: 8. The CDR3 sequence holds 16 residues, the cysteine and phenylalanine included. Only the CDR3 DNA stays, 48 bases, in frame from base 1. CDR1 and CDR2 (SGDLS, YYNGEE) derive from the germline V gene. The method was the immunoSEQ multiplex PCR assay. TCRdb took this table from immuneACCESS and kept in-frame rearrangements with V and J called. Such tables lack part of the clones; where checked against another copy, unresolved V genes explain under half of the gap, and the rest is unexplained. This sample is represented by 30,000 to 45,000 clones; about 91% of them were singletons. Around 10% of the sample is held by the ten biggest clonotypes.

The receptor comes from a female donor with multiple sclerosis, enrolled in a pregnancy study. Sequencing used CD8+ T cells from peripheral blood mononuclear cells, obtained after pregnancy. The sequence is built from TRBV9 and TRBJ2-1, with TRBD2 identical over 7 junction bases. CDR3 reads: CASSPRSGDSYNEQFF. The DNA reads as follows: TGTGCCAGCAGCCCCCGAAGCGGGGATTCCTACAATGAGCAGTTCTTC.